A selection of T cell receptor beta chains follows, all from one sample in a study of cytotoxic CD8 clonotypes in ibrutinib-treated CLL. Sequencing was performed with immunoSEQ multiplex PCR; in TCRdb, only in-frame clones are kept and a portion is missing. This sample has tens of thousands of clones, with approximately 71% found just once. The starting material was PBMCs, obtained after 12 months of ibrutinib treatment. The receptors were sampled from a human donor with chronic lymphocytic leukemia. CDR3s include the opening cysteine and the closing phenylalanine or tryptophan. Fields, in order: D gene, V gene, J gene, clone size, CDR3 DNA, CDR3 protein. D genes are given only for firm matches. Size tells how often a clone was seen (once, few, many) or the class of an expanded clone, and some rows leave it out.

-	TRBV18	TRBJ2-2	few	TGTGCCTCCTCGCCAGCCGGGGAGCTGTTTTTT	CASSPAGELFF
-	TRBV9	TRBJ2-3	-	TGTGCCAGGACCTTGGAGACAGATACGCAGTATTTT	CARTLETDTQYF
-	TRBV9	TRBJ2-7	-	TGTGCCAGCAGCGAGTTGTCGGGGCCGGACTACGAGCAGTACTTC	CASSELSGPDYEQYF
TRBD2	TRBV7-2	TRBJ2-7	once	TGTGCCAGCAGCCCACTAGCGGGGAACTACGAGCAGTACTTC	CASSPLAGNYEQYF
-	TRBV10-2	TRBJ1-5	-	TGCGCCAGCAGTGAGGGGCCGCAGGGGTTAAACCTTATCGGCAATCAGCCCCAGCATTTT	CASSEGPQGLNLIGNQPQHF
-	TRBV5-6	TRBJ2-5	-	TGTGCCAGCAGCTTTAGCGAGACCCAGTACTTC	CASSFSETQYF
-	TRBV28	TRBJ2-5	-	TGTGCCAGCAGTTTATGGGGGGCCTCGTCTGAGACCCAGTACTTC	CASSLWGASSETQYF
TRBD2	TRBV13	TRBJ2-7	-	TGTGCCAGCAGCTTATCTAGCGGACTAACCACCTACGAGCAGTACTTC	CASSLSSGLTTYEQYF
-	TRBV6-1	TRBJ2-3	few	TGTGCCAGCAGTGCGCGACAGGACAACACAGATACGCAGTATTTT	CASSARQDNTDTQYF
TRBD1	TRBV6-5	TRBJ2-7	-	TGTGCCAGCAGTCGGACAGGGCTCTACGAGCAGTACTTC	CASSRTGLYEQYF
-	TRBV5-1	TRBJ2-5	-	TGCGCCAGCAGCTTGCGAGGACAAGAGACCCAGTACTTC	CASSLRGQETQYF
-	TRBV5-1	TRBJ1-3	-	TGCGCCAGCAGCTTTTCAGGGGACCCTGGAAACACCATATATTTT	CASSFSGDPGNTIYF
TRBD2	TRBV5-1	TRBJ2-7	-	TGCGCCAGCAGCGTCGAGCCGGGGGGAGGGACTCTGCAGTACTTC	CASSVEPGGGTLQYF
TRBD2	TRBV29-1	TRBJ2-3	-	TGCAGCGTTGACTATTGGGCGGGGGAGACTAGCACAGATACGCAGTATTTT	CSVDYWAGETSTDTQYF
-	TRBV28	TRBJ2-7	-	TGTGCCAGCAGTCCGGGACTCACTCTCTACGAGCAGTACTTC	CASSPGLTLYEQYF
TRBD2	TRBV15	TRBJ2-2	-	TGTGCCACCAGCAGAGTACCGGGAGGAACGAACACCGGGGAGCTGTTTTTT	CATSRVPGGTNTGELFF
-	TRBV5-1	TRBJ1-1	-	TGCGCCAGCAGCTGGATCAAGGGGGAAGCTTTCTTT	CASSWIKGEAFF
TRBD2	TRBV4-1	TRBJ2-2	once	TGCGCCAGCAGCCAAGAGTTGGCTAGCGGAAGCACCGGGGAGCTGTTTTTT	CASSQELASGSTGELFF
TRBD1	TRBV2	TRBJ1-5	-	TGTGCCAGCAGTGAGGGGACAGAAAGCAATCAGCCCCAGCATTTT	CASSEGTESNQPQHF
-	TRBV6-6	TRBJ1-5	-	TGTGCCAGCAGTTACGGGCAGCCTGGCAATCAGCCCCAGCATTTT	CASSYGQPGNQPQHF
TRBD1	TRBV6-5	TRBJ2-1	once	TGTGCCAGCAAGAGCGCGGGACAGGGAATGGATGAGCAGTTCTTC	CASKSAGQGMDEQFF
-	TRBV7-9	TRBJ2-2	-	TGTGCCAGCAGCTTAGCGACACCATCGAACACCGGGGAGCTGTTTTTT	CASSLATPSNTGELFF
TRBD2	TRBV7-9	TRBJ2-7	-	TGTGCCAGCAGCTTCCTGCGGGGCGGGGGACTCTACGAGCAGTACTTC	CASSFLRGGGLYEQYF
TRBD1	TRBV7-9	TRBJ2-1	-	TGTGCCAGCAGCTTAGGGACAGGGAACACATATGAGCAGTTCTTC	CASSLGTGNTYEQFF
-	TRBV5-1	TRBJ1-1	-	TGCGCCAGCAGCTTGGGAGGGTTGGGCACTGAAGCTTTCTTT	CASSLGGLGTEAFF
-	TRBV2	TRBJ1-5	-	TGTGCCAGCAGTGGACAGTTCGAGCCTCCCCTAAGGCATTTT	CASSGQFEPPLRHF
-	TRBV7-9	TRBJ2-1	few	TGTGCCAGCAGCCAGGGGCTCGGGGGTCTGAATGAGCAGTTCTTC	CASSQGLGGLNEQFF